The 13 T cell receptor beta chains in this list originate from one sample, sequenced in a study of graft-versus-host responses after intestinal transplantation. Some clones are missing from TCRdb's copy, which holds only in-frame ones; the method was immunoSEQ multiplex PCR. In the table there are some 70,000 clones, approximately 92% of which are singletons. The material sequenced was bone marrow, taken around 730 days after intestinal transplantation. These receptor sequences come from a human patient who received an intestinal transplant, so some T cells may come from the graft donor.

The chain employs TRBV19 and TRBJ2-3; D gene ambiguous. Trimming took off 5 bases at V and 0 bases at J, with 12 bases between the two ends. The CDR3 has 15 amino acids. CDR1 is LNHDA and CDR2 is SQIVND in the germline V gene (reference sequence). As DNA, the CDR3 is TGTGCCAGTAGTCGGTCGGGCTCTAGCACAGATACGCAGTATTTT. Its protein product is CASSRSGSSTDTQYF.

This clone was seen more than once but under ten times. The junction shows a germline mismatch at one end, possibly a read error. The V and J genes are TRBV2 and TRBJ1-6; D not certain. Germline V gene lookup returns CDR1 SNHLY and CDR2 FYNNEI. The CDR3 has 14 amino acids. For the CDR3, the DNA is TGTGCCAGCTCTCGGGCTTCCTCTAATTCACCCCTCCACTTT. Its protein is CASSRASSNSPLHF.

The chain uses TRBV11-2 and TRBJ1-4, with D possibly matching TRBD1 (5 bases). Trimming pared 1 base from V and 0 bases from J, leaving 15 bases between. In germline, CDR1 is SGHAT, CDR2 FQNNGV. This CDR3 is 18 amino acids long. DNA for the CDR3: TGTGCCAGCAGCTTAGTCCCAGGGCCTCCAGCAACTAATGAAAAACTGTTTTTT. Its translation is CASSLVPGPPATNEKLFF.

The chain recombines TRBV4-1 with TRBJ1-1; D not certain. CDR1 and CDR2 (germline): MGHRA, YSYEKL. The CDR3 is made up of 13 amino acids. Between the trimmed V and J ends, which lost 4 bases and 5 bases, there was a span of 11 bases. CDR3 protein: CASSRNAGTEAFF. CDR3 DNA sequence: TGCGCCAGCAGCCGAAACGCGGGGACTGAAGCTTTCTTT.

The chain is built from TRBV5-5 and TRBJ2-2; 7 positions agree with TRBD2. The CDR3 loop spans 13 amino acids. The trim removed 2 bases at V and 9 bases at J, leaving 4 bases unmatched. The germline gives CDR1 SGHKS, CDR2 YYEKEE (reference sequence). CDR3 amino acids: CASSFREGWELFF. DNA of the CDR3: TGTGCCAGCAGCTTTAGGGAGGGTTGGGAGCTGTTTTTT. The variable domain in full, completed from reference TRBV5-5 and TRBJ2-2, reads DAGVTQSPTHLIKTRGQQVTLRCSPISGHKSVSWYQQVLGQGPQFIFQYYEKEERGRGNFPDRFSARQFPNYSSELNVNALLLGDSALYLCASSFREGWELFFGEGSRLTVL.

The V and J genes are TRBV28 and TRBJ1-1; D is uncertain. Deletions cut 6 bases from V and 4 bases from J, with 21 bases between. The germline CDR1 and CDR2 sequences are MDHEN and SYDVKM. The CDR3 sequence is 16 residues long. The CDR3, as DNA: TGTGCCAGCAGGCGAAGTCGCGGGAACAAGGTCACTGAAGCTTTCTTT. This sequence encodes CASRRSRGNKVTEAFF.

In DNA, the CDR3 is TGTGCCAGCAGTTACTCGAGCAGGACCTACGAGCAGTACTTC. Its translation is CASSYSSRTYEQYF. The chain has TRBV6-5 and TRBJ2-7; D is undetermined. The V and J ends lost 0 bases and 2 bases respectively, with 8 bases between them. Germline CDR1 is MNHEY and CDR2 is SVGAGI. The CDR3 is 14 residues long.

The J gene is TRBJ2-5, the V gene TRBV27; D might be TRBD2 (6 bases). CDR3 length: 12 residues. CDR1 MNHEY and CDR2 SMNVEV come from the germline V gene (reference sequence). The V end was cut by 1 base, the J end by 7 bases, with 7 bases between. The CDR3 coding sequence is TGTGCCAGCAGTTTATTGGGAGGGACCCAGTACTTC. Its translation is CASSLLGGTQYF.

The rearrangement links TRBV10-3 to TRBJ2-5, with D possibly being TRBD1 (5 bases). In germline, CDR1 is ENHRY, CDR2 SYGVKD. This CDR3 contains 13 residues. Between the trimmed V and J ends, which lost 10 bases and 2 bases, there was a span of 14 bases. In DNA, the CDR3 is TGTGCCACCGTTGGACAACATCAAGAGACCCAGTACTTC. This codes for CATVGQHQETQYF.

The sample holds a few counts of this clone. V gene TRBV19 combines with J gene TRBJ1-6; D remains ambiguous. V was pared by 6 bases and J by 3 bases, with 9 bases between. This CDR3 comprises 14 residues. Germline V gives CDR1 LNHDA, CDR2 SQIVND (reference sequence). The CDR3 reads CASRGLDYNSPLHF. CDR3 nucleotides: TGTGCCAGTAGAGGACTGGACTATAATTCACCCCTCCACTTT.

This chain joins TRBV18 and TRBJ2-3; 10 bases map to TRBD2. CDR3 length equals 14 residues. The junction had 7 bases not matched to a gene; V was cut back by 10 bases and J by 3 bases. Germline V CDR1 and CDR2: KGHSH, LQKENI. In nucleotides, the CDR3 is TGTGCCACCCACCTGGGACTAGCGACAGATACGCAGTATTTT. This codes for CATHLGLATDTQYF.

This clone appeared once. V is TRBV5-1 and J is TRBJ2-7; no definite D call. CDR3 length: 12 amino acids. Germline CDR1 SGHRS, CDR2 YFSETQ. Trimming removed 5 bases from V and 2 bases from J, with 8 bases in between. This CDR3 is CASRGSAYEQYF. The CDR3 DNA reads as TGCGCCAGCAGGGGATCGGCCTACGAGCAGTACTTC.

V and J are TRBV6-6 and TRBJ2-5; D might be TRBD1 (6 bases). The CDR3 extends over 14 amino acids. Germline values: CDR1 MNHNY, CDR2 SVGAGI (reference sequence). V was pared by 0 bases and J by 3 bases, with 8 bases between. The DNA of the CDR3 is TGTGCCAGCAGTTACTCGGGGGCTGAAGAGACCCAGTACTTC. It encodes CASSYSGAEETQYF.